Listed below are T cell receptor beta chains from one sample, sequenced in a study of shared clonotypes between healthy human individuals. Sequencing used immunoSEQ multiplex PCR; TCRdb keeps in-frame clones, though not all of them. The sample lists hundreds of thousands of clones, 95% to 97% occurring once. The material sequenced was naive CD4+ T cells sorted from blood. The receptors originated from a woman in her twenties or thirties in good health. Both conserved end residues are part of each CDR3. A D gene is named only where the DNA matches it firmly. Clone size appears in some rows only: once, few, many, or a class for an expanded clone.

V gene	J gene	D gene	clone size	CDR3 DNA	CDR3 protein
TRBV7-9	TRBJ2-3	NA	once	TGTGCCAGCAGCACGCAGCGGGCTAGCACAGATACGCAGTATTTT	CASSTQRASTDTQYF
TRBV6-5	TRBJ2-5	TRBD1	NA	TGTGCCAGCAGCCGACACCCGGGACAGGGGTATGAGCAGTACTTC	CASSRHPGQGYEQYF
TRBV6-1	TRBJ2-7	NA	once	TGTGCCAGCAGCCGCGGGATCGGGTGGGACGAGCAGTACTTC	CASSRGIGWDEQYF
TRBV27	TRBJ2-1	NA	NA	TGTGCCAGCAGTTTAGGACTACTAAGCCGGAAGTTCTTC	CASSLGLLSRKFF
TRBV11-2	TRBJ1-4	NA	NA	TGTGCCAGCAGCTCAGGCGGGTTTCGGGCGCCCACTAATGAAAAACTGTTTTTT	CASSSGGFRAPTNEKLFF
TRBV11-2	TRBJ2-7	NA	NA	TGTGCCAGCAGCTTATCCGGTTGGGGCGACAGGTCGACCTACGAGCAGTACTTC	CASSLSGWGDRSTYEQYF
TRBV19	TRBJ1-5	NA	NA	TGTGCCAGTAGCCCCGGTTCCGGGGGCGGTCAGCCCCAGCATTTT	CASSPGSGGGQPQHF
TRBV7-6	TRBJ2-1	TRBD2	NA	TGTGCCAGCAGCCAGGGGACTAGCGGAGTCGATGAGCAGTTCTTC	CASSQGTSGVDEQFF
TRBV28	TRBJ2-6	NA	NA	TGTGCCAGCAGGAGCCCACTCGGGGGCTCTGGGGCCAACGTCCTGACTTTC	CASRSPLGGSGANVLTF
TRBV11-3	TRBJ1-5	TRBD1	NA	TGTGCCAGCAGCTCCATTTACAGGGGCAGCAATCAGCCCCAGCATTTT	CASSSIYRGSNQPQHF
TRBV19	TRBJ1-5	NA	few	TGTGCCAGTGCCTCGGATAGCAATCAGCCCCAGCATTTT	CASASDSNQPQHF
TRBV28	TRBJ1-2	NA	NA	TGTGCCAGCAGTTCCGCCGCGTTAGCTAGTACCTTC	CASSSAALASTF
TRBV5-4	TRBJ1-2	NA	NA	TGTGCCAGCAGCTTGACGGGGTTTGCTGGCTACACCTTC	CASSLTGFAGYTF
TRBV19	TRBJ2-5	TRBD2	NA	TGTGCCAGTAGTACCCAACGGACTAGCGGTGAGGGGGAGACCCAGTACTTC	CASSTQRTSGEGETQYF
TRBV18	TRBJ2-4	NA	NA	TGTGCCAGCTCACCACCCCAGATAGGTACCTTAGCTGGCAAAAACATTCAGTACTTC	CASSPPQIGTLAGKNIQYF
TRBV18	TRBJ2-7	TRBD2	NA	TGTGCCAGCTCACCGACTAGCGGGTCGACCTACGAGCAGTACTTC	CASSPTSGSTYEQYF
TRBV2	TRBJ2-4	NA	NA	TGTGCCAGCAACGAGGACCGACAAAACATTCAGTACTTC	CASNEDRQNIQYF
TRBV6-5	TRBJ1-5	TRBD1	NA	TGTGCCAGCAGAGCGACAGGGGGCCAGCCCCAGCATTTT	CASRATGGQPQHF
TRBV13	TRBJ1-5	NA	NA	TGTGCCAGCAGCTTAGGCCGGAGTAGGAGTCAGCCCCAGCATTTT	CASSLGRSRSQPQHF
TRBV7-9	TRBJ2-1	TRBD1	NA	TGTGCCAGCGGGAGACAGGGGGAGAACAATGAGCAGTTCTTC	CASGRQGENNEQFF
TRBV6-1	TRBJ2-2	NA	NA	TGTGCCATCCTAGGGGTATTATACGACACCGGGGAGCTGTTTTTT	CAILGVLYDTGELFF
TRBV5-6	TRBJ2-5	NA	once	TGTGCCAGCAGCTTTTCGGGTTTGGCTAGCCCCGAGACCCAGTACTTC	CASSFSGLASPETQYF
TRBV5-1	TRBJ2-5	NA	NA	TGCGCCAGCACCCAACAAGAGACCCAGTACTTC	CASTQQETQYF
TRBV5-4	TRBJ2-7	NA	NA	TGTGCCAGCAGCTTACAGGGATCCACCGTGAGGCAGTACTTC	CASSLQGSTVRQYF
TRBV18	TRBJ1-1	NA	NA	TGTGCCAGCTCACCTATGAACACTGAAGCTTTCTTT	CASSPMNTEAFF
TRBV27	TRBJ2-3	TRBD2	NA	TGTGCCAGCAGCTCCTCTCTCGCGGGAGATGGGGCAGATACGCAGTATTTT	CASSSSLAGDGADTQYF
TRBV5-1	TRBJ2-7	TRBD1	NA	TGCGCCAGCAGCCGTATGACAGGGTACGAGCAGTACTTC	CASSRMTGYEQYF
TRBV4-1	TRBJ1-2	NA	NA	TGCGCCAGCAGCCAAGAGAGGTCCGGCTACACCTTC	CASSQERSGYTF
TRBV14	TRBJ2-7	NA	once	TGTGCCAGCAGCCAAGTAGGCAGGGGTTCGTACGAGCAGTACTTC	CASSQVGRGSYEQYF
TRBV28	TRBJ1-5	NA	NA	TGTGCCAGCAGTTTACAGGAGGGTCAGCCCCAGCATTTT	CASSLQEGQPQHF
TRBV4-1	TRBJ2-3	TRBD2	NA	TGCGCCAGCAGCCGGACCTTCTCTAGCGGGAGGACAGATACGCAGTATTTT	CASSRTFSSGRTDTQYF
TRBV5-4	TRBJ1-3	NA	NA	TGTGCCAGCAGCTTCGGCAGCTTTTCTGGAAACACCATATATTTT	CASSFGSFSGNTIYF
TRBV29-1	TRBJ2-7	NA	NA	TGCAGCGTTGGTTTAGGAAGTTCCGAGCAGTACTTC	CSVGLGSSEQYF
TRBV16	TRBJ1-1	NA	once	TGTGCCAGCAGCCAACTTCAGGGTGGTGAAGCTTTCTTT	CASSQLQGGEAFF
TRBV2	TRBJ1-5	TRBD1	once	TGTGCCAGCAGTGGTTCGACAGGGGATCAGCCCCAGCATTTT	CASSGSTGDQPQHF
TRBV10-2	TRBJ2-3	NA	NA	TGCGCCAGCATTGGGACCGGGACAGATACGCAGTATTTT	CASIGTGTDTQYF
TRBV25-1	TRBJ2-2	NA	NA	TGTGCCAGCAGTGCCTCTGCCTCCGCGGACACCGGGGAGCTGTTTTTT	CASSASASADTGELFF
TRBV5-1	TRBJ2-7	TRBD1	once	TGCGCCAGCAGCTTGGGGCGGGACAGGGTCCTTCACGAGCAGTACTTC	CASSLGRDRVLHEQYF
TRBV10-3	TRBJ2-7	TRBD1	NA	TGTGCCATCAGTGAGAGACAGGGACCTTTCCACGAGCAGTACTTC	CAISERQGPFHEQYF
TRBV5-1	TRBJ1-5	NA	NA	TGCGCCAGCAGCTTCGGGGGAGATAGCAATCAGCCCCAGCATTTT	CASSFGGDSNQPQHF
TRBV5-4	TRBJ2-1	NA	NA	TGTGCCAGCAGCTTGTCGAGCAGCTCCTACAATGAGCAGTTCTTC	CASSLSSSSYNEQFF
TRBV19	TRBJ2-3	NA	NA	TGTGCCAGTAGTATAGGTGGAGGGGCAGATACGCAGTATTTT	CASSIGGGADTQYF
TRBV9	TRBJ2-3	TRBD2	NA	TGTGCCAGCAGCGTAAACCTAGCGGGGAGCACAGATACGCAGTATTTT	CASSVNLAGSTDTQYF
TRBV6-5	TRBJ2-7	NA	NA	TGTGCCAGCAGTTCTCTAGGGATCGGCGAGCAGTACTTC	CASSSLGIGEQYF
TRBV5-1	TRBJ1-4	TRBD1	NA	TGCGCCAGCAGCTCCCCCGGACAGGGAGGAAGTGAAAAACTGTTTTTT	CASSSPGQGGSEKLFF
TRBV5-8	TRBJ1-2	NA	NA	TGTGCCAGCAGCTTTCAGTATGGCTACACCTTC	CASSFQYGYTF
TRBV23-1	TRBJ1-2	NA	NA	TGCGCCAGCAGTCAATTCGACTACACCTTC	CASSQFDYTF
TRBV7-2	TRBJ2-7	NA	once	TGTGCCAGCAGCCAGATTAGAGGGAAGCAGTACTTC	CASSQIRGKQYF
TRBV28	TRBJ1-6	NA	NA	TGTGCCAGCAGTTCCGGACAATTGCATTCACCCCTCCACTTT	CASSSGQLHSPLHF
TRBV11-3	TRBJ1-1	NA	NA	TGTGCCAGCAGCCTGATACCCCTGAACACTGAAGCTTTCTTT	CASSLIPLNTEAFF
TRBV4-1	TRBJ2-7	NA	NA	TGCGCCAGCAGCCAAGAAGTGTCCTACGAGCAGTACTTC	CASSQEVSYEQYF
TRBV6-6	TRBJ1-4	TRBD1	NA	TGTGCCAGCAGTCCGACCAGGGGGCGGACTAATGAAAAACTGTTTTTT	CASSPTRGRTNEKLFF
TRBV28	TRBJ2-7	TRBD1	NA	TGTGCCAGCAATGGGGACAGGGAAAACTGGAAGGGCTCCTACGAGCAGTACTTC	CASNGDRENWKGSYEQYF
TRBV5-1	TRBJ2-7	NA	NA	TGCGCCAGCAGCTTCGGGTGGGAGGGGGCAATCCTTGGCGAGCAGTACTTC	CASSFGWEGAILGEQYF
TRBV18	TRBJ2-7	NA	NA	TGTGCCAGCTCACCAGGGGTGAACGAGCAGTACTTC	CASSPGVNEQYF
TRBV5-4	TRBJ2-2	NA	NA	TGTGCCAGCAGCATCAGGTCAGGCACCGGGGAGCTGTTTTTT	CASSIRSGTGELFF
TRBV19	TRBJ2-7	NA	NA	TGTGCCAGTAGTAACTCCGCCGGAGCCTACGAGCAGTACTTC	CASSNSAGAYEQYF